A selection of T cell receptor beta chains follows, all from one sample in a study of blood T cell repertoires in COVID-19. TCRdb keeps only in-frame clones here, not all; method: immunoSEQ multiplex PCR. Of a few hundred thousand clones in the sample, approximately 93% were seen once. The specimen was PBMCs or T cells enriched from blood (not recorded which). Every receptor here comes from a woman aged 40 to 50 who had been exposed to COVID-19. CDR3s include the opening cysteine and the closing phenylalanine or tryptophan. The D gene is left open where the match is weak. Size is stated for part of the rows, as once, few or many counts, or as a class when the clone is expanded.

NA,15,TRBV10-3,NA,TRBJ1-3,TGTGCCATCAGTGAGCGGGTGAGCTCTGGAAACACCATATATTTT,CAISERVSSGNTIYF
NA,13,TRBV12-3/TRBV12-4,TRBD1,TRBJ1-3,TGTGCCAGCAAGAGGGGGCTAGGAAACACCATATATTTT,CASKRGLGNTIYF
NA,12,TRBV29-1,NA,TRBJ1-2,TGCAGTGTCTACGGAGGGGTCCATGGCTACACCTTC,CSVYGGVHGYTF
NA,16,TRBV5-4,TRBD2,TRBJ2-7,TGTGCCAGCAGCTTAGGGACTAGCGGGGCCGCCTACGAGCAGTACTTC,CASSLGTSGAAYEQYF
once,11,TRBV2,NA,TRBJ1-4,TGTGCCAGCAGTCACGGTGAAAAACTGTTTTTT,CASSHGEKLFF
NA,15,TRBV5-1,NA,TRBJ2-1,TGCGCCAGCAGCTTGGGGAGAGGGATGGACAATGAGCAGTTCTTC,CASSLGRGMDNEQFF
few,14,TRBV25-1,TRBD2,TRBJ2-2,TGTGCCAGCAGTCTAGCGGGAGCGAGCGGGGAGCTGTTTTTT,CASSLAGASGELFF
NA,14,TRBV18,TRBD2,TRBJ2-5,TGTGCCAGCTCACTCGGGACTAGACGAGAGACCCAGTACTTC,CASSLGTRRETQYF
NA,16,TRBV7-2,NA,TRBJ1-2,TGTGCCAGCAGCACCCGTCCGGGGGGGGCCAGCTATGGCTACACCTTC,CASSTRPGGASYGYTF
NA,14,TRBV19,NA,TRBJ1-4,TGTGCCAGCAAAAGACAGGCAACTAATGAAAAACTGTTTTTT,CASKRQATNEKLFF
NA,15,TRBV19,NA,TRBJ1-5,TGTGCCAGTACCTTCTCAGGGGATCTCTTTCAGCCCCAGCATTTT,CASTFSGDLFQPQHF
NA,17,TRBV2,TRBD2,TRBJ2-5,TGTGCCAGCAAGATGGGACTAGCGGGGGGCCTGTATGAGACCCAGTACTTC,CASKMGLAGGLYETQYF
NA,13,TRBV6-1,NA,TRBJ2-7,TGTGCCAGCAGTGAACAGACAGCCTACGAGCAGTACTTC,CASSEQTAYEQYF
NA,14,TRBV11-2,NA,TRBJ1-5,TGTGCCAGCAGCTTATCAGTTTTTGGTCAGCCCCAGCATTTT,CASSLSVFGQPQHF
NA,14,TRBV5-1,TRBD1,TRBJ1-6,TGCGCCAGCAGCCTCGGACAGGGTAATTCACCCCTCCACTTT,CASSLGQGNSPLHF
NA,16,TRBV2,NA,TRBJ2-1,TGTGCCAGCAGTGAATGGGGGCAACCATCCTACAATGAGCAGTTCTTC,CASSEWGQPSYNEQFF
NA,14,TRBV2,NA,TRBJ2-7,TGTGCCAGCAGTCGCGACGGGAACTCCTACGAGCAGTACTTC,CASSRDGNSYEQYF
NA,14,TRBV5-6,NA,TRBJ2-5,TGTGCCAGCAGCCTAGAGTGGAGGGAAGAGACCCAGTACTTC,CASSLEWREETQYF
NA,14,TRBV3-1/TRBV3-2,NA,TRBJ1-1,TGTGCCAGCAGTTACAGCAGGGGATTCACTGAAGCTTTCTTT,CASSYSRGFTEAFF
once,14,TRBV5-1,TRBD1,TRBJ2-7,TGCGCCAGCAGCCCCCGGGACAGCTCCTACGAGCAGTACTTC,CASSPRDSSYEQYF
NA,13,TRBV9,NA,TRBJ1-4,TGTGCCAGCAGCTTTCGTAGGGCCGGGAGACTGTTTTTT,CASSFRRAGRLFF
NA,17,TRBV4-2,TRBD1,TRBJ2-2,TGTGCCAGCAGCCAGACCCAGGACAGGGTGAGAACCGGGGAGCTGTTTTTT,CASSQTQDRVRTGELFF
NA,15,TRBV6-6,NA,TRBJ2-7,TGTGCCAGCAGTGACCGGGACTTCCAATCCTACGAGCAGTACTTC,CASSDRDFQSYEQYF
NA,14,TRBV25-1,TRBD1,TRBJ1-2,TGTGCCAGCAGGGCAGGACAGGGGGGCTATGGCTACACCTTC,CASRAGQGGYGYTF
NA,13,TRBV30,NA,TRBJ2-2,TGTGCCTGGAGTGTACTGAACACCGGGGAGCTGTTTTTT,CAWSVLNTGELFF
NA,12,TRBV7-3,NA,TRBJ1-2,TGTGCCAGCAGCCGGGACATTACTGGCTACACCTTC,CASSRDITGYTF
NA,17,TRBV9,NA,TRBJ2-4,TGTGCCAGCAGCGGATACGGAACAGGGGGGGCGAAAAACATTCAGTACTTC,CASSGYGTGGAKNIQYF
few,15,TRBV5-6,NA,TRBJ1-4,TGTGCCAGCAGCTCCCCGATGAGGGCAAATGAAAAACTGTTTTTT,CASSSPMRANEKLFF
NA,15,TRBV6-2/TRBV6-3,NA,TRBJ1-5,TGTGCCAGCAGCTTCAGGGTTACGAGCAATCAGCCCCAGCATTTT,CASSFRVTSNQPQHF
NA,15,TRBV18,TRBD1,TRBJ1-2,TGTGCCAGCTCACCCTCGGGACAGGGGGAAGGAGGCTACACCTTC,CASSPSGQGEGGYTF
NA,13,TRBV7-9,TRBD1,TRBJ1-1,TGTGCCAGCAGCTTAATCACAGGGGAGTGGGCTTTCTTT,CASSLITGEWAFF
once,16,TRBV6-2/TRBV6-3,NA,TRBJ2-1,TGTGCCAGCAGTTCCGTAGGGGGGGTCTTTTACAATGAGCAGTTCTTC,CASSSVGGVFYNEQFF
once,15,TRBV4-3,TRBD1,TRBJ1-6,TGCGCCAGCAGCCAGTACAGGGGTGGTAATTCACCCCTCCACTTT,CASSQYRGGNSPLHF
NA,13,TRBV27,NA,TRBJ1-2,TGTGCCAGCAGTCCCCACGGGGGAACGGGCTACACCTTC,CASSPHGGTGYTF
NA,14,TRBV15,NA,TRBJ1-1,TGTGCCACCAGCTTCCCCGGACAAAACACTGAAGCTTTCTTT,CATSFPGQNTEAFF
NA,13,TRBV12-3/TRBV12-4,NA,TRBJ1-2,TGTGCCAGCAGTCGGGCTCAGGGGAATGGCTACACCTTC,CASSRAQGNGYTF
NA,14,TRBV11-2,TRBD1,TRBJ1-4,TGTGCCAGCACAACCGGGACAGGGAATGAAAAACTGTTTTTT,CASTTGTGNEKLFF
NA,15,TRBV24-1,NA,TRBJ2-4,TGTGCCACCAGTGATGCGAGACTAGCCAAAAACATTCAGTACTTC,CATSDARLAKNIQYF
once,13,TRBV18,TRBD1,TRBJ2-5,TGTGCCAGCTCTAGGACAGGGACGGAGACCCAGTACTTC,CASSRTGTETQYF
NA,14,TRBV10-3,NA,TRBJ2-7,TGTGCCATCAGTGAGTCCCCTATAGTTGGCGAGCAGTACTTC,CAISESPIVGEQYF
NA,17,TRBV15,TRBD2,TRBJ2-2,TGTGCCACCAGCAGCCTTAGCGGGAGGGCCAACACCGGGGAGCTGTTTTTT,CATSSLSGRANTGELFF
NA,14,TRBV15,NA,TRBJ1-1,TGTGCCACCAGAACAGCGGGGGGGAACACTGAAGCTTTCTTT,CATRTAGGNTEAFF
NA,13,TRBV6-5,NA,TRBJ1-4,TGTGCCAGCAGTTACTCCTTCCCGGAAAAACTGTTTTTT,CASSYSFPEKLFF
NA,13,TRBV9,NA,TRBJ1-2,TGTGCCAGCAGGTCCGGGGCTAACTATGGCTACACCTTC,CASRSGANYGYTF
NA,14,TRBV19,TRBD1,TRBJ1-4,TGTGCCAGTAGTTCGACAGGGTTTGGGGAAAAACTGTTTTTT,CASSSTGFGEKLFF
NA,13,TRBV2,NA,TRBJ1-4,TGTGCCAGCAGTTCGCGACAGTTTGAAAAACTGTTTTTT,CASSSRQFEKLFF
NA,16,TRBV19,TRBD1,TRBJ1-2,TGTGCCAGTAGACCCGGGACAGAACTCCTGAACTATGGCTACACCTTC,CASRPGTELLNYGYTF
NA,15,TRBV6-5,NA,TRBJ2-7,TGTGCCAGCAAGGCGGCGGAGAACCCTTCCTACGAGCAGTACTTC,CASKAAENPSYEQYF
NA,18,TRBV6-2/TRBV6-3,NA,TRBJ1-6,TGTGCCAGCAGTTACTCGAGGAGCGACCAGCAACGAGGTTCACCCCTCCACTTT,CASSYSRSDQQRGSPLHF
NA,16,TRBV11-3,NA,TRBJ2-2,TGTGCCAGCAGCTTAGATAGTAGCGTAAACACCGGGGAGCTGTTTTTT,CASSLDSSVNTGELFF
once,16,TRBV7-8,TRBD1,TRBJ1-1,TGTGCCAGCAGCTTACGGACAGGGGGCACGAGGACTGAAGCTTTCTTT,CASSLRTGGTRTEAFF
NA,14,TRBV7-2,NA,TRBJ1-6,TGTGCCAGCAGCTTAGGTGCAGGGAATTCACCCCTCCACTTT,CASSLGAGNSPLHF
NA,14,TRBV2,NA,TRBJ2-3,TGTGCCAGCAGTGAAGGCGGTAGCACAGATACGCAGTATTTT,CASSEGGSTDTQYF
NA,14,TRBV28,NA,TRBJ1-4,TGTGCCAGCAGGCGTGGGGGCGGTCCTGAAAAACTGTTTTTT,CASRRGGGPEKLFF
NA,15,TRBV5-8,TRBD1,TRBJ1-1,TGTGCCAGCAGCTTGGCCGGGACAGGGACTCCTAAAGCTTTCTTT,CASSLAGTGTPKAFF